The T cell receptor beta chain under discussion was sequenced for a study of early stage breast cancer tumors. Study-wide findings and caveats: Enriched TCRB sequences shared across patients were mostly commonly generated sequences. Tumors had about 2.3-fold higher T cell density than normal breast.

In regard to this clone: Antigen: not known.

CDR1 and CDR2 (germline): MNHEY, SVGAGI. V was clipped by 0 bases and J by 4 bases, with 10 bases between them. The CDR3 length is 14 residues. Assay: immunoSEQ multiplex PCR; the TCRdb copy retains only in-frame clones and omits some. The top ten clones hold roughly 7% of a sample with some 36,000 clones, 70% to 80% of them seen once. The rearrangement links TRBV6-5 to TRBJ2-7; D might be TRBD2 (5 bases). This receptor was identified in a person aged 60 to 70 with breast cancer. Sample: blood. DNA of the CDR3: TGTGCCAGCAGTTACTCAGGGCGGACTTACGAGCAGTACTTC. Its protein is CASSYSGRTYEQYF.